One sample yielded the 22 T cell receptor beta chains listed below, sequenced in a study of regulatory T cells in long-lasting Graves disease. Time point denoted: newly diagnosed GD, antithyroid drugs for less than 3 months. The TCR library was made from RNA extracted from PBMCs. Building the TCR beta libraries relied on iRepertoire HTBI primers, and CDR3 regions underwent Arm-PCR. TCRdb re-derived calls from the multiplex PCR reads in MiXCR, one entry per CDR3 protein. The sample has around 400,000 distinct CDR3 sequences, 12% seen once. The sample was also linked to a second study, of T cells in Graves' hyperthyroidism and ophthalmopathy.

The sample here was peripheral blood mononuclear cells (PBMCs), taken at new diagnosis, from a patient treated with antithyroid drugs. All receptors derive from a young woman with Graves disease.

This clonotype has more than one count but fewer than ten. It may be a read error: a sequence one base away is much more abundant. This sequence joins TRBV7-8 and TRBJ1-5; TRBD1 matches 9 bases. Germline loops: CDR1 SGHVS, CDR2 FQNEAQ. CDR3 size: 20 residues. With V trimmed by 6 bases and J by 2 bases, 20 bases remained unmatched. CDR3 coding DNA: TGTGCCAGCAGTTACCACCTCCGACAGGGGGGTACTTATTGCAATCAGCCCCAGCATTTT. This translates into CASSYHLRQGGTYCNQPQHF.

This clonotype was observed at least ten times. The rearrangement joins TRBV6-1 to TRBJ1-5; D unclear. CDR3 length: 15 residues. Germline V gives CDR1 MNHNS, CDR2 SASEGT. The V end lost 5 bases, the J end lost 0 bases, and 11 bases lay between the germline ends. The CDR3 sequence: CASSRDPYSNQPQHF. The CDR3 region has the DNA TGTGCCAGCAGTAGAGATCCCTATAGCAATCAGCCCCAGCATTTT.

Many counts were recorded for this clonotype. The J gene is TRBJ1-1, the V gene TRBV6-2 or TRBV6-3; D unclear. The V gene's germline CDR1 is MNHEY and CDR2 SVGEGT. The CDR3 length is 14 residues. The V end was cut by 3 bases, the J end by 6 bases, with 14 bases between. The CDR3 DNA reads as TGTGCCAGCAGTTATCACCCCGGGAGGGCTGAAGCTTTCTTT. Protein sequence: CASSYHPGRAEAFF.

In its sample, this clonotype was seen many times. This rearrangement joins TRBV20-1 to TRBJ2-1; TRBD2 matches at 7 bases. The CDR3 runs 18 residues. Trimming at V came to 5 bases and at J to 3 bases, leaving 19 bases not matched to a gene. Germline-derived CDR1 and CDR2 are DFQATT and SNEGSKA (reference sequence). This chain's CDR3 is CSALTSGTLEGLYNEQFF. The CDR3 DNA reads as TGCAGTGCTCTAACCAGCGGGACCCTCGAGGGACTCTACAATGAGCAGTTCTTC.

V gene TRBV14 combines with J gene TRBJ1-3; D is uncertain. This CDR3 comprises 12 residues. Germline assignment: CDR1 SGHDN and CDR2 FVKESK. V was pared by 1 base and J by 6 bases, with 4 bases between. The CDR3 reads CASSQAENTIYF. CDR3 nucleotides: TGTGCCAGCAGCCAAGCGGAAAACACCATATATTTT. Combining the CDR3 with reference TRBV14 and TRBJ1-3 gives the whole variable domain EAGVTQFPSHSVIEKGQTVTLRCDPISGHDNLYWYRRVMGKEIKFLLHFVKESKQDESGMPNNRFLAERTGGTYSTLKVQPAELEDSGVYFCASSQAENTIYFGEGSWLTVV.

This clonotype was observed a handful of times. The V and J genes are TRBV6-2 or TRBV6-3 and TRBJ1-5; D gene uncertain. Trimming removed 4 bases at V and 7 bases at J, with 26 bases between. Germline values: CDR1 MNHEY, CDR2 SVGEGT. The CDR3 is 18 amino acids. The CDR3 sequence: CASSSGPSHRVRPQPQHF. CDR3 sequence (DNA): TGTGCCAGCAGTTCCGGCCCCAGTCATAGGGTTCGTCCCCAGCCCCAGCATTTT.

This clonotype has ten or more counts. The V call is TRBV20-1, the J call TRBJ2-7; 7 bases match TRBD2. The germline gives CDR1 DFQATT, CDR2 SNEGSKA (reference sequence). V lost 3 bases and J lost 4; bases outside the gene matches: 15. CDR3 length: 16 residues. The chain's CDR3 is CSARDLAAKPHYEQYF. In DNA, the CDR3 is TGCAGTGCTAGGGACCTAGCGGCGAAACCCCATTACGAGCAGTACTTC.

This clonotype has at least ten counts. The gene calls are TRBV7-9 and TRBJ2-7; TRBD2 matches at 12 bases. Per germline, CDR1 SEHNR and CDR2 FQNEAQ (reference sequence). V shed 4 bases, J shed 4 bases, and the junction held 8 bases outside the gene matches. CDR3 length: 16 residues. CDR3 in amino acids: CASSSSGRALWYEQYF. The CDR3 DNA reads as TGTGCCAGCAGCTCTAGCGGGAGGGCCCTCTGGTACGAGCAGTACTTC.

This clonotype has at least ten counts. The chain uses TRBV27 and TRBJ2-1; 9 positions agree with TRBD2. Germline V gene lookup returns CDR1 MNHEY and CDR2 SMNVEV (reference sequence). The CDR3 totals 15 residues. With V trimmed by 3 bases and J by 8 bases, 8 bases remained unmatched. In DNA, the CDR3 is TGTGCCAGCAGTTTTGGTGCGGGAGGGGTCTATGAGCAGTTCTTC. Translating it yields CASSFGAGGVYEQFF.

This chain uses TRBV6-1 with TRBJ2-1, with 7 positions matching TRBD1. Germline assignment: CDR1 MNHNS and CDR2 SASEGT. The CDR3 loop spans 13 amino acids. V shed 5 bases, J shed 11 bases, and the junction held 9 bases outside the gene matches. CDR3 sequence (DNA): TGTGCCAGCAGTCCCCTAGAGGGGGCCCAGCAGTTCTTC. Amino acids: CASSPLEGAQQFF.

This clonotype was observed at least ten times. V and J are TRBV20-1 and TRBJ2-1; weak D call: TRBD2 (6 bases). Trimming removed 0 bases from V and 3 bases from J, with 15 bases in between. This CDR3 comprises 16 residues. The germline V gene encodes CDR1 DFQATT and CDR2 SNEGSKA (reference sequence). The CDR3, as DNA: TGCAGTGCTAGAGATTCGTCGGGGGTTGGCTACAATGAGCAGTTCTTC. Protein sequence: CSARDSSGVGYNEQFF.

This clonotype was found many times. The V call is TRBV20-1, the J call TRBJ2-5; D is unclear. CDR3 length equals 14 residues. Trimming removed 2 bases at V and 1 base at J, with 11 bases between. CDR1 and CDR2 (germline): DFQATT, SNEGSKA (reference sequence). This CDR3 reads CSARQPGRQETQYF. CDR3 DNA: TGCAGTGCTAGACAACCGGGCCGCCAAGAGACCCAGTACTTC.

This clonotype showed up many times. This chain uses TRBV27 with TRBJ2-2; D uncertain. The V gene's germline CDR1 is MNHEY and CDR2 SMNVEV (reference sequence). The CDR3 totals 13 residues. Between the trimmed V and J ends, which lost 5 bases and 4 bases, there was a span of 8 bases. CDR3 region: CASSRISTGELFF. As DNA, the CDR3 is TGTGCCAGCAGTAGGATCAGCACCGGGGAGCTGTTTTTT.

This clonotype has more than one count but fewer than ten. The V and J genes are TRBV12-3 or TRBV12-4 and TRBJ1-5, with a tentative D call TRBD1 (5 bases). The CDR3 has 16 residues. V was cut by 3 bases and J by 2 bases, with 14 bases left in between. This CDR3 is CASSLSQAYGNQPQHF. The DNA for the CDR3 is TGTGCCAGCAGTTTGTCACAGGCATATGGCAATCAGCCCCAGCATTTT.

In this sample, this clonotype turned up many times. The V and J genes are TRBV6-1 and TRBJ2-7; D possibly matches TRBD1 or TRBD2 (5 bases each). The germline gives CDR1 MNHNS, CDR2 SASEGT. The CDR3 runs 14 residues. Trimming took 8 bases from V and 2 from J, leaving 16 bases between them. CDR3 nucleotide sequence: TGTGCCAGCGGGGGTGCAGGGAGTACCTACGAGCAGTACTTC. This gives the protein CASGGAGSTYEQYF.

This clonotype was counted between two and nine times. The CDR3 protein is CASFGWGDYNSPLHF. The CDR3, as DNA: TGTGCCAGCTTCGGCTGGGGGGACTATAATTCACCCCTCCACTTT. V gene TRBV28 combines with J gene TRBJ1-6; possibly TRBD1 for D (5 bases). The CDR3 is made up of 15 amino acids. Per germline, CDR1 MDHEN and CDR2 SYDVKM. The ends were cut back, 8 bases at V and 3 bases at J, with 14 bases in the middle.

In this sample, this clonotype turned up many times. The chain carries TRBV24-1 and TRBJ2-3; D is unresolved. The CDR3 has 13 residues. V lost 3 bases, J lost 6 bases, and 9 bases lay in between. The germline V gene has CDR1 KGHDR and CDR2 SFDVKD. This CDR3 is CATSDPLYDTQYF. CDR3 sequence (DNA): TGTGCCACCAGTGATCCCCTGTACGATACGCAGTATTTT.

In its sample, this clonotype was seen many times. The rearrangement uses TRBV2 and TRBJ1-3; possibly TRBD1 for D (5 bases). Deletions cut 11 bases from V and 0 bases from J, with 14 bases between. The germline CDR1 and CDR2 sequences are SNHLY and FYNNEI. The CDR3 contains 14 residues. The DNA for the CDR3 is TGTGCCCGACAGAACCTCTACTCTGGAAACACCATATATTTT. Translated: CARQNLYSGNTIYF.

This clonotype was recorded at least ten times. The V and J genes are TRBV29-1 and TRBJ2-1, with TRBD2 identical over 9 bases. The junction had 11 bases not matched to a gene; V was cut back by 4 bases and J by 7 bases. The CDR3 sequence is 15 residues long. Per germline, CDR1 SQVTM and CDR2 ANQGSEA. DNA for the CDR3: TGCAGCGTTGTTGGTGGCGGGGGGGCCAGGAATGAGCAGTTCTTC. Its translation: CSVVGGGGARNEQFF.

The chain couples TRBV18 to TRBJ1-1, with TRBD1 matching 9 bases. CDR3 length: 15 amino acids. CDR1 is KGHSH, CDR2 LQKENI, per germline. J lost 6 bases, V lost 4 bases, and 9 bases had no gene match. The CDR3, as DNA: TGTGCCAGCTCACTTACCGGGACAGGGCCGTCTGAAGCTTTCTTT. This sequence encodes CASSLTGTGPSEAFF.

The table lists this clonotype with many counts. The gene calls are TRBV5-1 and TRBJ1-1, with D unclear. From germline, CDR1 is SGHRS and CDR2 YFSETQ. V lost 6 bases to trimming and J lost 0 bases, with 9 bases between them. The CDR3 runs to 13 residues. CDR3 loop: CASTNGLNTEAFF. The CDR3 DNA reads as TGCGCCAGCACCAACGGACTGAACACTGAAGCTTTCTTT. Looking up the rest from reference TRBV5-1 and TRBJ1-1 gives the full variable domain: KAGVTQTPRYLIKTRGQQVTLSCSPISGHRSVSWYQQTPGQGLQFLFEYFSETQRNKGNFPGRFSGRQFSNSRSEMNVSTLELGDSALYLCASTNGLNTEAFFGQGTRLTVV.

In its sample, this clonotype was seen once. A read error may be the cause here, since a much bigger clone is one base away. The chain employs TRBV13 and TRBJ1-1; TRBD1 agrees at 7 bases. The length of the CDR3 is 14 residues. Looked up from germline, CDR1 is PRHDT and CDR2 is FYEKMQ (reference sequence). The CDR3 is CAGSLQGLDTEAFF. CDR3 sequence (DNA): TGTGCCGGCAGCTTACAGGGGCTGGACACTGAAGCTTTCTTT.